This section outlines one TCR beta chain sequence together with its context. Its antigen specificity is not known. Base qualities are not recorded, but no much larger clone differs from it by a single base. V has 4 bases trimmed and J has 0 bases trimmed; junction bases matching no gene number 13. The CDR3 numbers 19 residues from cysteine through phenylalanine. The retained sequence is limited to the CDR3, 57 bases, with the frame set at the first base. According to the germline V gene, CDR1 reads SGHRS and CDR2 reads YFSETQ. This sample stems from a study of T cell changes during pregnancy in multiple sclerosis (dated by TCRdb to between 2018 and 2021). In the study overall: Changes in the T cell repertoire over the course of pregnancy were examined in this study in women with multiple sclerosis.

Library creation used the immunoSEQ multiplex PCR assay. In its TCRdb copy, this immuneACCESS table keeps in-frame sequences only and misses some clones. Where compared with another copy, unresolved V genes explain less than half of these, and the others have no known cause. For this sample the table gives 58,000 or so clones, of which 80% to 95% were detected only once. The ten largest make up less than 0.6% of the sample. This receptor chain uses TRBV5-1 and TRBJ2-3; TRBD1 agrees with 11 junctional bases. The source is a female donor with multiple sclerosis, enrolled in a pregnancy study. Sequencing used CD4+ T cells from peripheral blood mononuclear cells, obtained in the third trimester of pregnancy. Read as DNA, the sequence is TGCGCCAGCAGCCGAACCGGGACAGGGGGGCTGATTAGCACAGATACGCAGTATTTT. The encoded protein is CASSRTGTGGLISTDTQYF.